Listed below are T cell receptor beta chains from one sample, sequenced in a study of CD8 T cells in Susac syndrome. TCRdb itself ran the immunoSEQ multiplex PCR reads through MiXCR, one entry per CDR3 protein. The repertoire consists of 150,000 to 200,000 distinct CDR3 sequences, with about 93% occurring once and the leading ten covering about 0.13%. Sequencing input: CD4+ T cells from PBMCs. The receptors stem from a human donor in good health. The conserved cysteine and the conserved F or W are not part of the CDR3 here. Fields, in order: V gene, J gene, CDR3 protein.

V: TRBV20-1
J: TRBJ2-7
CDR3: SARDSRRGRYEQY

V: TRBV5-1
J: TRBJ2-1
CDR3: ASSSVGGSYNEQF

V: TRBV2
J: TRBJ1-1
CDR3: ASSRQGQAF

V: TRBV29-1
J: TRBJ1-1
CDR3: SVSPRKESLAEAF

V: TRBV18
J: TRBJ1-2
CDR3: ASSPSTGSNYGYT

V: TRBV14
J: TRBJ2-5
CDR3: ASRPPGGTQY

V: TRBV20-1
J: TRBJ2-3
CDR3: SAPAGDTQY

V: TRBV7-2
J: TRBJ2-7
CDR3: ASSLVPSGANYEQY

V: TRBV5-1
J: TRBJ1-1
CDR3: ASSATGEAF

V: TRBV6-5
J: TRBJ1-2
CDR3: ASSYGNYGYT

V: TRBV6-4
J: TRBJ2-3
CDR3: ASSPLGGSTDTQY

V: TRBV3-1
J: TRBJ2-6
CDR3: ASSHNSGANVLT

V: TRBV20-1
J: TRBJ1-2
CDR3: SAPPAAASNYGYT

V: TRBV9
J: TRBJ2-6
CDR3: ASSVASGANVLT

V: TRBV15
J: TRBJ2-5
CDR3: ATSKTVQETQY

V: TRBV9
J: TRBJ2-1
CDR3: ASSVSSGGYNEQF

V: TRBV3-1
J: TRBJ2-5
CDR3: ASSQGQGVGETQY

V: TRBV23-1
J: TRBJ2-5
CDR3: ASSQGRLAVGETQY

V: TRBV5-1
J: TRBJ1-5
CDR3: ASSLGRGKNQPQH

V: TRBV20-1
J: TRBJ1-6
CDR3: SARDGGSPLH

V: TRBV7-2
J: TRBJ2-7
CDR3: ASSYGLAGDEQY

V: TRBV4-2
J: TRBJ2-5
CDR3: ASSPIGGDTETQY

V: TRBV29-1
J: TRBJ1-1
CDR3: SAYRGSTEAF

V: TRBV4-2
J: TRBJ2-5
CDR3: ASSQEGLGWSETQY

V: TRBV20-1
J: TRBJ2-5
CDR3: SAPGTSGRETQY

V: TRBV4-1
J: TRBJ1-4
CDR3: ASSRRDGQNEKLF

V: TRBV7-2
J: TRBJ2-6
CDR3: ASSAPPGGANVLT

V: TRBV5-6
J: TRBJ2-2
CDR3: ASSRGVRLADTGELF

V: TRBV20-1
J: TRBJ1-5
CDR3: SASLGQGGHSNQPQH

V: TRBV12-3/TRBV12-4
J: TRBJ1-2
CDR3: ASSLSSGGVYGYT

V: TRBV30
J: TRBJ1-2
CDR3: AWSAVGDYT

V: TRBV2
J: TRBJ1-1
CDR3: ASTTTAVGEAF

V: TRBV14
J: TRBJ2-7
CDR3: ASSKRTSDYEQY

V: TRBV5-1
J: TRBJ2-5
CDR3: ASSLDGTGTETQY

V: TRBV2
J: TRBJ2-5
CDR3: ASKVDETQY

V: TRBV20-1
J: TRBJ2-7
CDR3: SARDDRASSYEQY